This T cell receptor beta chain comes out of a study of Graves' ophthalmopathy and Graves' hyperthyroidism. For the study at large: Ophthalmopathy absent within 18 months of follow-up marked hyperthyroidism as stable.

Study findings and constraints: Most expanded clonotypes in thyroid above 0.001 frequency also showed up in blood.

The CDR3 length is 14 residues. In germline, CDR1 is SGHRS, CDR2 YFSETQ. The ends were cut back, 0 bases at V and 4 bases at J, with 10 bases in the middle. This clonotype was picked up many times. Its specificity is unknown. Using RNA transcripts, the TCR beta CDR3 regions were amplified. HTBI primers served in a first-round RT-PCR, which a second-round multiplex PCR followed. TCRdb reprocessed the multiplex PCR reads with MiXCR, giving one entry per CDR3 protein. There are around 1.1 million distinct CDR3 sequences in the sample; 35% to 40% occur only once, and 11% lies in the top ten. Patients were diagnosed from clinical symptoms, serum thyroxine, TRAb, thyroid ultrasound and orbital computed tomography.

This sequence originates from an adult man with Graves' hyperthyroidism. The sequenced sample was peripheral blood or thyroid tissue (not recorded which). The chain couples TRBV5-1 to TRBJ2-5; D is undetermined. The chain's CDR3 is CASSLVIGRETQYF. DNA for the CDR3: TGCGCCAGCAGCTTGGTGATAGGAAGAGAGACCCAGTACTTC.